The clone carrying this TCR beta chain was observed a handful of times. The CDR3 spans 15 residues. V dropped 1 base and J dropped 5 bases, with 14 bases sitting between them. Per the germline V gene, CDR1 is MNHNS and CDR2 is SASEGT. This sample stems from a study of blood T cell repertoires in COVID-19. Study background: Spain, Italy and the United States supplied samples that represented acute and convalescent COVID-19.

Measured with immunoSEQ multiplex PCR; TCRdb has only the in-frame clones, and not every one. This sample yields approximately 160,000 clones, of which around 85% are seen a single time; about 1.2% belongs to the top ten. This clonotype originated in a man aged 55-75 years who had recovered from COVID-19. The gene calls are TRBV6-1 and TRBJ1-1; D gene unclear. Material: peripheral blood. The CDR3 region has the DNA TGTGCCAGCAGTGAAGAGTCAAATCGGCGGACTGAAGCTTTCTTT. It is translated as CASSEESNRRTEAFF.